Included here is one T cell receptor (beta chain) sequence, with context. The data were obtained in a study of blood T cell repertoires in COVID-19. About the study: Acute and convalescent COVID-19 specimens originated in the United States, Italy and Spain. From T cells, B-cell-depleted T cells, or PBMCs came the material, which was cDNA or gDNA.

Generated by immunoSEQ multiplex PCR, the TCRdb table keeps only in-frame clones and is missing some. The repertoire holds under 250,000 clones, with 88% as singletons. All exposed participants met a person with COVID-19 within 2 weeks before entering the study. This CDR3 region has 16 residues. The V and J ends lost 0 bases and 5 bases, in that order; junction bases with no gene match: 1. The germline V gene encodes CDR1 LNHDA and CDR2 SQIVND (reference sequence). This sequence originates from a woman aged 25 to 39 who had been exposed to COVID-19. Input material: PBMCs or T cells enriched from blood (not recorded which). The rearrangement joins TRBV19 to TRBJ2-1, with 13 bases matching TRBD2. The CDR3 loop is CASSIEGLAGNNEQFF. Here the CDR3 DNA reads TGTGCCAGTAGTATAGAGGGACTAGCGGGAAACAATGAGCAGTTCTTC.